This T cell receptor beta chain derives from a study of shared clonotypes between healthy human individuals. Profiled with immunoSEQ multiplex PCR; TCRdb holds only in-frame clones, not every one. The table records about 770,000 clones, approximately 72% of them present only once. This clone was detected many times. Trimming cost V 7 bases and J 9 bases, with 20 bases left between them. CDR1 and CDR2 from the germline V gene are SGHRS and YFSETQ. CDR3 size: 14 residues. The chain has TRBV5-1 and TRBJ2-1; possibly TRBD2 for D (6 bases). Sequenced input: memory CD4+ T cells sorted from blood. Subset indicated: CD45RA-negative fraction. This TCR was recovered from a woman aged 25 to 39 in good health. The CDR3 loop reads CASEAGSRGSEQFF. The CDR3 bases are TGCGCCAGCGAAGCGGGTAGTCGGGGAAGTGAGCAGTTCTTC.